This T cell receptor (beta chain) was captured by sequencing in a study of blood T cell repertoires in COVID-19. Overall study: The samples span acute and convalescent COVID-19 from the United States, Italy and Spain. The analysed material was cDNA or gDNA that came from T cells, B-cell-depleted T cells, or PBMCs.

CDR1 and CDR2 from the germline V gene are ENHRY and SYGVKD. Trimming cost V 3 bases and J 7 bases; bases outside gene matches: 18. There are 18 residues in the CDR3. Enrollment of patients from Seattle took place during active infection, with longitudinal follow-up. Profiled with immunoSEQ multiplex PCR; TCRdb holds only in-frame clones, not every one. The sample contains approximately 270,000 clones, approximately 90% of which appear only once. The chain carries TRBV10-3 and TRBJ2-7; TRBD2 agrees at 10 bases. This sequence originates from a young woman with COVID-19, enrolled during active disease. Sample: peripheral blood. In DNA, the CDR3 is TGTGCCATCAGTGAAAGGGCCTCTAGCGGGGGATACCCTAGGGAGCAGTACTTC. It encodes CAISERASSGGYPREQYF.